This TCR beta chain appears in the sequencing data of a study of cytomegalovirus exposure and HLA in healthy donors. Study conclusions and caveats: More clonal expansion characterized HLA-associated TCR beta chains than equally common others in a later analysis.

In regard to this clone: The antigen remains unidentified.

PCR involved 60 Vbeta and 13 Jbeta primers. TCRdb keeps only in-frame clones here, not all; method: immunoSEQ multiplex PCR. Of approximately 97,000 clones detected, about four fifths appear once; the ten largest clones hold about 3.1%. The specimen sequenced was PBMCs. The sequence was collected from a male donor in good health and CMV-seropositive.

CDR3 region: CASRGQQGNLYYGYTF. CDR3 in DNA: TGCGCCAGCAGAGGGCAACAGGGGAATCTGTACTATGGCTACACCTTC. The rearrangement joins TRBV4-1 to TRBJ1-2, with 7 positions matching TRBD1. The V and J ends lost 6 bases and 3 bases, in that order; junction bases with no gene match: 13. Germline assignment: CDR1 MGHRA and CDR2 YSYEKL. The CDR3 is 16 residues long.